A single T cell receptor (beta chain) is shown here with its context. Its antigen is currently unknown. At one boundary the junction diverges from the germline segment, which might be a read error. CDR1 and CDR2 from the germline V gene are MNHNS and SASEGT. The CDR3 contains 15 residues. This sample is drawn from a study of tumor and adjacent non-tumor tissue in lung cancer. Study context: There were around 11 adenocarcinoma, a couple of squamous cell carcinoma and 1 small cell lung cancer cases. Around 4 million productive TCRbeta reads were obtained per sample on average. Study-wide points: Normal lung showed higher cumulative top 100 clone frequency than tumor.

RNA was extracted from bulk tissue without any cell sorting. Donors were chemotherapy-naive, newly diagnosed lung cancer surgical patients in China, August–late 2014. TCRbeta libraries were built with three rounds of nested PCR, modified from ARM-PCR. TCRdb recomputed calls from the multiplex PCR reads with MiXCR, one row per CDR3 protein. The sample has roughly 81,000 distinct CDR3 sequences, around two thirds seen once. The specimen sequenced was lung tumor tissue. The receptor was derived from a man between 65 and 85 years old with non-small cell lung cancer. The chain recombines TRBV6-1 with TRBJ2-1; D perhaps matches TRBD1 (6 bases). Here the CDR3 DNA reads TGTGACAGCAGAGAGGGACAACCCCTGCTGAATGAGCAGTTCTTC. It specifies CDSREGQPLLNEQFF.